This T cell receptor beta chain emerged from a study of T-cell reconstitution after alpha-beta-depleted transplantation in children. Library preparation (for TCRbeta) was performed with unique molecular identifiers. In TCRdb, the PCR reads were re-called with MiXCR into one record per CDR3 protein. Among about 980,000 distinct CDR3 sequences, about 29% were seen once, and the ten largest hold more than 25%. Study-wide findings and caveats: About two months after transplant, alpha-beta T cells reportedly came from several hundred expanded graft clones. Counts and diversity of T cells one year after transplant came mostly from newly produced T cells.

V dropped 3 bases and J dropped 6 bases, with 13 bases sitting between them. CDR1 SGHKS and CDR2 YYEKEE come from the germline V gene (reference sequence). This CDR3 has 14 amino acids. Notes on this clonotype: Its antigen is unidentified.

The sequence came from a boy less than two years old who had a stem cell transplant for SCID, so the T cells may come from the graft donor. The specimen comprised PBMCs, mostly from graft donor cells, sampled 360 days after TCRalphabeta/CD19-depleted stem cell transplant. The chain carries TRBV5-5 and TRBJ2-1; possible D gene TRBD1, 6 bases. The CDR3 DNA sequence: TGTGCCAGCAGCTCAGGGGCCGCCCTCAATGAGCAGTTCTTC. It is translated as CASSSGAALNEQFF.